These 7 T cell receptor beta chains share one sample of origin, sequenced in a study of T cells after yellow fever vaccination. TCRdb re-derived calls from the 5' RACE reads in MiXCR, one entry per CDR3 protein. The data show roughly 310,000 distinct CDR3 sequences, with approximately 3.9% seen just once and roughly a quarter held by the top ten. This sample comprised PBMCs, obtained on the day of the yellow fever booster vaccination. These TCRs come from a man younger than 35 who received the YFV17D yellow fever vaccine.

The J gene is TRBJ2-7, the V gene TRBV18, with 8 bases aligning to TRBD2. This CDR3 has 13 residues. Germline CDR1 KGHSH, CDR2 LQKENI. Trimming removed 1 base from V and 5 bases from J; junction bases left unmatched: 1. CDR3 sequence reads: CASSPRAGDEQYV. Written as DNA, the CDR3 is TGTGCCAGCTCACCACGAGCGGGGGACGAGCAGTACGTC.

DNA of the CDR3: TGTGCCAGCTCGTGGGGGGGGCCAGGATACGAGCAGTACGTC. Translation: CASSWGGPGYEQYV. The J gene is TRBJ2-7, the V gene TRBV6-2 or TRBV6-3; a possible D gene is TRBD2 (7 bases). CDR1 and CDR2 (germline): MNHEY, SVGEGT. The CDR3 consists of 14 residues. V dropped 8 bases and J dropped 4 bases, with 18 bases sitting between them.

This clonotype showed up many times. This rearrangement joins TRBV7-3 to TRBJ2-1; 10 bases are a match to TRBD1. Germline V CDR1 and CDR2: SGHTA, FQGTGA. The CDR3 is 14 amino acids. J lost 5 bases, V lost 5 bases, and 3 bases had no gene match. The CDR3 region is CASSPGTGDNEQFF. In DNA, the CDR3 is TGTGCCAGCAGCCCCGGGACAGGGGACAATGAGCAGTTCTTC.

Many counts were recorded for this clonotype. The chain is built from TRBV6-5 and TRBJ1-4; TRBD1 might be the D (5 bases). Germline CDR1 is MNHEY and CDR2 is SVGAGI. Trimming stripped 4 bases from V and 4 bases from J, with 7 bases between. This CDR3 comprises 13 residues. The CDR3 protein is CASSFQGNEKLFF. The CDR3 DNA reads TGTGCCAGCAGTTTCCAGGGTAATGAAAAACTGTTTTTT.

This clonotype was found many times. The chain employs TRBV7-2 and TRBJ2-1; D may be TRBD2 (5 bases). The CDR3 consists of 13 residues. The V end was cut by 4 bases, the J end by 8 bases, with 12 bases between. Germline V gives CDR1 SGHTA, CDR2 FQGNSA. In nucleotides, the CDR3 is TGTGCCAGCAGCTCATACAGCGGCTATGAGCAGTTCTTC. Its translation is CASSSYSGYEQFF.

V gene TRBV12-3 or TRBV12-4 combines with J gene TRBJ1-5; a possible D gene is TRBD1 (6 bases). The CDR3 runs to 14 residues. Trimming removed 1 base at V and 7 bases at J, with 11 bases between. As DNA, the CDR3 is TGTGCCAGCAGTTTAGGGCAGGGGATGCAGCCCCAGCATTTT. Its translation: CASSLGQGMQPQHF.

At least ten counts were recorded for this clonotype. This chain connects TRBV19 to TRBJ2-6; D perhaps matches TRBD1 (6 bases). The CDR3 is 15 residues long. Germline V gene lookup returns CDR1 LNHDA and CDR2 SQIVND (reference sequence). V lost 4 bases to trimming and J lost 0 bases, with 7 bases between them. The CDR3 DNA is TGTGCCAGTAGTAACAGGGTCTCTGGGGCCAACGTCCTGACTTTC. Encoded protein: CASSNRVSGANVLTF. The full variable domain, in which reference TRBV19 and TRBJ2-6 provide the parts outside the CDR3, is DGGITQSPKYLFRKEGQNVTLSCEQNLNHDAMYWYRQDPGQGLRLIYYSQIVNDFQKGDIAEGYSVSREKKESFPLTVTSAQKNPTAFYLCASSNRVSGANVLTFGAGSRLTVL.